This T cell receptor beta chain was captured in a study of cytomegalovirus exposure and HLA in healthy donors. This PCR relied on a set of 60 Vbeta primers and 13 Jbeta primers. TCRdb's copy holds only in-frame clones and misses some; the assay was immunoSEQ multiplex PCR. The sample has 100,000 to 150,000 clones, 83% seen once. The length of the CDR3 is 15 residues. The V gene's germline CDR1 is LGHNA and CDR2 YSLEER. The J segment lost 5 bases and the V segment lost 2 bases, leaving 8 bases of the junction unmatched. The source of this sequence is a middle-aged woman in good health and CMV-seropositive. The material sequenced was PBMCs. The V and J genes are TRBV4-3 and TRBJ2-5, with TRBD2 matching 7 bases. In nucleotides, the CDR3 is TGCGCCAGCAGCCAAAGCACGACTAGCTGGGAGACCCAGTACTTC. This translates into CASSQSTTSWETQYF.